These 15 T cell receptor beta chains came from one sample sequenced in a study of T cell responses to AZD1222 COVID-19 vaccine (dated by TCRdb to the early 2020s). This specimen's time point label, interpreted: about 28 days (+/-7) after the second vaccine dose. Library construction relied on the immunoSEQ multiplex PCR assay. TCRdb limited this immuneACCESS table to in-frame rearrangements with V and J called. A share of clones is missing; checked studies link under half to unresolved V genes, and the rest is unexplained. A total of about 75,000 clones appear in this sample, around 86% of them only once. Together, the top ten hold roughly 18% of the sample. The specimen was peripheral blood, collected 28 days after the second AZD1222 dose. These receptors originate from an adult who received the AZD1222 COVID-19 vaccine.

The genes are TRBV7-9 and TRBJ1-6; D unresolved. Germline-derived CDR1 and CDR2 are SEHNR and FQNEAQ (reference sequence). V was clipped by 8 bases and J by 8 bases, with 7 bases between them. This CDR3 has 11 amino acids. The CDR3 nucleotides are TGTGCCAGCGGGCCCGATTCACCCCTCCACTTT. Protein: CASGPDSPLHF.

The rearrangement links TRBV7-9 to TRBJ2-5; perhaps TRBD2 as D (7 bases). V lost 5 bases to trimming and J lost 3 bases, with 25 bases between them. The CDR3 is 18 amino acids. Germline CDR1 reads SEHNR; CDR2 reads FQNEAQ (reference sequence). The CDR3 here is CASSPGRLAGARKETQYF. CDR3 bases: TGTGCCAGCAGCCCGGGCCGACTTGCGGGGGCCCGAAAAGAGACCCAGTACTTC.

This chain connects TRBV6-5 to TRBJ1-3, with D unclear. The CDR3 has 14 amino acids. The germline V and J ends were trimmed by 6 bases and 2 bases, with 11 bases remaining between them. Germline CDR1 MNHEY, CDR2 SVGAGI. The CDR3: CASRQPGAGNTIYF. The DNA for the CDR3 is TGTGCCAGCAGACAACCAGGAGCTGGAAACACCATATATTTT.

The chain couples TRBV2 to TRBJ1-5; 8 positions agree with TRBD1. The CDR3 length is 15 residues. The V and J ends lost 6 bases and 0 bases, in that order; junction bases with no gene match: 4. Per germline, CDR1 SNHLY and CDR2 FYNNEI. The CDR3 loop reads CASRGTGYSNQPQHF. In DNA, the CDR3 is TGTGCCAGCAGAGGGACAGGCTATAGCAATCAGCCCCAGCATTTT. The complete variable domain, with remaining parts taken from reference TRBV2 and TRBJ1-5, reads EPEVTQTPSHQVTQMGQEVILRCVPISNHLYFYWYRQILGQKVEFLVSFYNNEISEKSEIFDDQFSVERPDGSNFTLKIRSTKLEDSAMYFCASRGTGYSNQPQHFGDGTRLSIL.

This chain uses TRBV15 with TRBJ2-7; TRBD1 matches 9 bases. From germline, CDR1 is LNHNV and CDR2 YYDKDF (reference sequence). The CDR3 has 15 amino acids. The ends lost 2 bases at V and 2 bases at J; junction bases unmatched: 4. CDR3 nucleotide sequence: TGTGCCACCAGCAGATCCCGGGACAGGGCCTACGAGCAGTACTTC. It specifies CATSRSRDRAYEQYF.

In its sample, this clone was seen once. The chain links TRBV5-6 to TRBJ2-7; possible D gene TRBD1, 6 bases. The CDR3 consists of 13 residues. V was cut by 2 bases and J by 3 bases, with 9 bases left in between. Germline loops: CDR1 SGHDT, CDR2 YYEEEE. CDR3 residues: CASSFGRGYEQYF. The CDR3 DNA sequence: TGTGCCAGCAGCTTTGGCAGGGGCTACGAGCAGTACTTC.

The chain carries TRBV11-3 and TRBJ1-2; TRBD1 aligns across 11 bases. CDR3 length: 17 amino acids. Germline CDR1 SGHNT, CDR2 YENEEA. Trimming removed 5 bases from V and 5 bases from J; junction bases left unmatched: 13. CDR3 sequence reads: CASSRGQGVEVWYGYTF. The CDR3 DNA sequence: TGTGCCAGCAGCCGGGGACAGGGGGTAGAAGTGTGGTATGGCTACACCTTC.

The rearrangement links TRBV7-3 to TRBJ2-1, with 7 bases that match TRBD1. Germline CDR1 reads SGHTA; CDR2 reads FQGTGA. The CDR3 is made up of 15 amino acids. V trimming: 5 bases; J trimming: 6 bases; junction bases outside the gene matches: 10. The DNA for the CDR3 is TGTGCCAGCAGCACCACAGGGGCGTTTGCCAATGAGCAGTTCTTC. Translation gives CASSTTGAFANEQFF.

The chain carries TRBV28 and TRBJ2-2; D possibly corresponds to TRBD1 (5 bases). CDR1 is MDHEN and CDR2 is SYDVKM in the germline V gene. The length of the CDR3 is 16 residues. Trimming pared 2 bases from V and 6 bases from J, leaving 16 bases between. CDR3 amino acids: CASSLAGKIYAGELFF. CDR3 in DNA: TGTGCCAGCAGTTTAGCAGGGAAGATATACGCCGGGGAGCTGTTTTTT. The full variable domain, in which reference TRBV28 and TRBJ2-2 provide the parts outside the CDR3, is DVKVTQSSRYLVKRTGEKVFLECVQDMDHENMFWYRQDPGLGLRLIYFSYDVKMKEKGDIPEGYSVSREKKERFSLILESASTNQTSMYLCASSLAGKIYAGELFFGEGSRLTVL.

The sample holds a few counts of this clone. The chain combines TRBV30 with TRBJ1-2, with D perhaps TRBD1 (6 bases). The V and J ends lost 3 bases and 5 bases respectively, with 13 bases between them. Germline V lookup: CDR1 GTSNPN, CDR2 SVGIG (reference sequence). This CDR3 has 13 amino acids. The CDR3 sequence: CAWSVGAKYGYTF. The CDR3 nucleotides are TGTGCCTGGAGCGTGGGGGCAAAGTATGGCTACACCTTC.

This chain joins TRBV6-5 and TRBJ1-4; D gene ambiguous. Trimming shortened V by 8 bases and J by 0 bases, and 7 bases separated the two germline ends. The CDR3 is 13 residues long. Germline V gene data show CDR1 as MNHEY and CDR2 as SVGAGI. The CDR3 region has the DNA TGTGCCAGCGGCCGAACAACTAATGAAAAACTGTTTTTT. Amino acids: CASGRTTNEKLFF.

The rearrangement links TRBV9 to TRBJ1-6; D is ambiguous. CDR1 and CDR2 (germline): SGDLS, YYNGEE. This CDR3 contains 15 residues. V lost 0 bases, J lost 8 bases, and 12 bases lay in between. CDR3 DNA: TGTGCCAGCAGCGTAGGAGTGGGCTTCGATTCACCCCTCCACTTT. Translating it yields CASSVGVGFDSPLHF.

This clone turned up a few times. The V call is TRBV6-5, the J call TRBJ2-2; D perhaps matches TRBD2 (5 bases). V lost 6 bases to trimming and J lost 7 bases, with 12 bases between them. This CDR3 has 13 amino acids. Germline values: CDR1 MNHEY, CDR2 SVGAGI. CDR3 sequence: CASSATSLGELFF. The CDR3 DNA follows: TGTGCCAGCAGCGCCACTAGTCTCGGGGAGCTGTTTTTT.

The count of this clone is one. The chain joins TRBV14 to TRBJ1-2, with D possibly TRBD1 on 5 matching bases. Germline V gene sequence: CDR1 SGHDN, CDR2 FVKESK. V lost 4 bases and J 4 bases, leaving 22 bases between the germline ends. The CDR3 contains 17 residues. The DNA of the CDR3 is TGTGCCAGCAGCCCCCAGGATTACCTACGGGGGTCCTATGGCTACACCTTC. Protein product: CASSPQDYLRGSYGYTF.

CDR3 residues: CASSRGANYGYTF. The CDR3 nucleotides read TGTGCCAGCAGTCGGGGAGCTAACTATGGCTACACCTTC. The chain employs TRBV6-4 and TRBJ1-2; D unclear. The CDR3 consists of 13 residues. Germline lookup yields CDR1 MRHNA and CDR2 SNTAGT. Trimming pared 5 bases from V and 0 bases from J, leaving 7 bases between.